This TCR beta chain was recorded in a study of glioma-infiltrating T cells after dendritic cell vaccination. General study points: Complete blood and tumor specimen sets were limited to few patients. Longer survival after dendritic cell vaccination followed higher pretreatment TIL content.

Time point specified: after dendritic cell vaccination, including at tumor progression/relapse. For this clone: What it binds is unknown.

The PCR used 60 V beta and 13 J beta primers. Generated by immunoSEQ multiplex PCR, the TCRdb table keeps only in-frame clones and is missing some. The data contain roughly 60,000 clones, about 79% of them singletons. The source was blood, collected after dendritic cell vaccination. The TCR comes from a human donor with glioblastoma.

The CDR3 DNA sequence: TGTGCCACAGGACATACTTCGAACACTGAAGCTTTCTTT. Encoded protein: CATGHTSNTEAFF. The rearrangement links TRBV10-3 to TRBJ1-1, with D possibly TRBD1 on 5 matching bases. This CDR3 is built from 13 residues. In germline, CDR1 is ENHRY, CDR2 SYGVKD. V lost 10 bases, J lost 1 base, and 13 bases lay in between.